The 9 T cell receptor beta chains in this list originate from one sample, sequenced in a study of blood T cell repertoires in COVID-19. Here immunoSEQ multiplex PCR was the method, and the copy in TCRdb shows in-frame clones only, minus some. This repertoire shows 95,000 to 120,000 clones, 70% to 90% found once; its top ten account for roughly 8.9%. Material: peripheral blood. Receptors originate from a woman in her 70s who had recovered from COVID-19.

Here the CDR3 DNA reads TGTGCCACCAGTGACCGGACTAGCGGGCCTGGTGATACGCAGTATTTT. Encoded protein: CATSDRTSGPGDTQYF. The chain carries TRBV24-1 and TRBJ2-3; 11 bases align to TRBD2. V lost 4 bases to trimming and J lost 6 bases; unmatched junction nucleotides: 8. This CDR3 is built from 16 residues. Germline-derived CDR1 and CDR2 are KGHDR and SFDVKD.

The chain is built from TRBV6-2 or TRBV6-3 and TRBJ1-1, with D unclear. Germline values: CDR1 MNHEY, CDR2 SVGEGT. Between the trimmed V and J ends, which lost 6 bases and 9 bases, there was a span of 23 bases. CDR3 length: 15 amino acids. CDR3 amino acids: CASSLLIPSERKAFF. CDR3 DNA: TGTGCCAGCAGCCTACTTATTCCTTCTGAACGCAAAGCTTTCTTT.

This rearrangement joins TRBV29-1 to TRBJ1-4; 9 bases agree with TRBD1. There are 13 residues in the CDR3. Germline V lookup: CDR1 SQVTM, CDR2 ANQGSEA. J gave up 5 bases and V 6 bases, and 4 bases lay outside the gene matches. This CDR3 reads CSVEDRGNEKLFF. In nucleotides, the CDR3 is TGCAGCGTGGAGGACAGGGGAAATGAAAAACTGTTTTTT.

The chain links TRBV5-6 to TRBJ2-7; 8 bases are shared with TRBD2. Unmatched junction bases numbered 6, after V lost 0 bases and J lost 7 bases. The V gene's germline CDR1 is SGHDT and CDR2 YYEEEE. The length of the CDR3 is 14 residues. The CDR3 nucleotides are TGTGCCAGCAGCTTGGTCGGACTAGCAAGGGAGCAGTACTTC. The encoded protein is CASSLVGLAREQYF. Using reference TRBV5-6 and TRBJ2-7 for the parts outside the CDR3, the full variable domain is DAGVTQSPTHLIKTRGQQVTLRCSPKSGHDTVSWYQQALGQGPQFIFQYYEEEERQRGNFPDRFSGHQFPNYSSELNVNALLLGDSALYLCASSLVGLAREQYFGPGTRLTVT.

The genes are TRBV18 and TRBJ2-5, with D maybe TRBD2 (6 bases). The V gene's germline CDR1 is KGHSH and CDR2 LQKENI. This CDR3 is built from 14 residues. V shed 2 bases and J shed 5 bases, with 12 bases lying between them. The CDR3 reads CASSPGSLAETQYF. The CDR3 DNA is TGTGCCAGCTCACCAGGTAGTCTAGCGGAGACCCAGTACTTC. The variable domain in full, with the rest retrieved from reference TRBV18 and TRBJ2-5, is NAGVMQNPRHLVRRRGQEARLRCSPMKGHSHVYWYRQLPEEGLKFMVYLQKENIIDESGMPKERFSAEFPKEGPSILRIQQVVRGDSAAYFCASSPGSLAETQYFGPGTRLLVL.

The chain couples TRBV5-1 to TRBJ1-6, with TRBD1 matching 9 bases. With V trimmed by 4 bases and J by 7 bases, 6 bases remained unmatched. The CDR3 extends over 15 amino acids. The germline V gene encodes CDR1 SGHRS and CDR2 YFSETQ. The CDR3 reads CASSVRQGVNSPLHF. The DNA of the CDR3 is TGCGCCAGCAGCGTGAGACAGGGGGTAAATTCACCCCTCCACTTT. Together with reference TRBV5-1 and TRBJ1-6, the CDR3 gives the full variable domain: KAGVTQTPRYLIKTRGQQVTLSCSPISGHRSVSWYQQTPGQGLQFLFEYFSETQRNKGNFPGRFSGRQFSNSRSEMNVSTLELGDSALYLCASSVRQGVNSPLHFGNGTRLTVT.

The chain joins TRBV7-2 to TRBJ1-1; D perhaps matches TRBD1 (6 bases). V lost 5 bases to trimming and J lost 3 bases, with 16 bases between them. The germline CDR1 and CDR2 sequences are SGHTA and FQGNSA. The CDR3 consists of 15 residues. CDR3 amino acids: CASSTNRAGDTEAFF. CDR3 bases: TGTGCCAGCAGCACAAACAGGGCTGGGGACACTGAAGCTTTCTTT.

V usage is TRBV6-5 and J usage is TRBJ1-6; possible D gene TRBD1, 5 bases. This CDR3 has 15 residues. V lost 0 bases and J 8 bases, leaving 11 bases between the germline ends. Germline CDR1 MNHEY, CDR2 SVGAGI. The CDR3 nucleotides read TGTGCCAGCAGTTACTCGAGACAGCTAGATTCACCCCTCCACTTT. Translating gives CASSYSRQLDSPLHF.

The chain is built from TRBV7-2 and TRBJ2-3; TRBD2 matches 7 bases. CDR3 length: 14 residues. With 1 base clipped from V and 8 bases from J, the junction kept 6 bases outside the gene matches. CDR1 and CDR2 from the germline V gene are SGHTA and FQGNSA. The CDR3 reads CASSLDVASGTQYF. Written as DNA, the CDR3 is TGTGCCAGCAGCTTAGACGTGGCTAGCGGTACGCAGTATTTT.